This TCR beta chain is from a study of control samples from healthy donors and cancer patients. Trimming took 0 bases from V and 2 from J, leaving 5 bases between them. Germline V gene lookup returns CDR1 SGHRS and CDR2 YFSETQ. The CDR3 spans 13 residues. Produced via immunoSEQ multiplex PCR; TCRdb's table is partial and in-frame only. The table lists roughly 130,000 clones, approximately 92% of them singletons. The source of this sequence is a man between 18 and 35 years old in good health. The rearrangement joins TRBV5-1 to TRBJ1-2; no reliable D call. Sequences were obtained from blood. CDR3 in amino acids: CASSLDKNYGYTF. CDR3 nucleotides: TGCGCCAGCAGCTTGGACAAGAACTATGGCTACACCTTC.